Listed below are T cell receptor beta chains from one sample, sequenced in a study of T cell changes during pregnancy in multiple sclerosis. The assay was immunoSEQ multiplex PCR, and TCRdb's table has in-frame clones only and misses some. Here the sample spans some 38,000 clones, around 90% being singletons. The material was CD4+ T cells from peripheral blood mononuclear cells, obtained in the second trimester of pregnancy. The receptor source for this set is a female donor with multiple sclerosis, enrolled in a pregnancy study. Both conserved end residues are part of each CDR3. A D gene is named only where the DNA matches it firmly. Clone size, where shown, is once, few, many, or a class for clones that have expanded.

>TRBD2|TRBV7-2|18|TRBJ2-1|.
TGTGCCAGCAGCTTAAGGGTCAGCGGGAGATTCTCCTACAATGAGCAGTTCTTC
CASSLRVSGRFSYNEQFF
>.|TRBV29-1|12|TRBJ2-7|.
TGCAGCGTCATGACAGGATTTTCCGAGCAGTACTTC
CSVMTGFSEQYF
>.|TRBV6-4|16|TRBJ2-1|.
TGTGCCAGCAGTGACTCGAAGCGGAGGGAGAGCGTTGAGCAGTTCTTC
CASSDSKRRESVEQFF
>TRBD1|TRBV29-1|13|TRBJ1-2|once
TGCAGCGCTCAAACACAGGGGTGGTATGGCTACACCTTC
CSAQTQGWYGYTF
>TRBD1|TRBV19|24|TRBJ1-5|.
TGTGCCAGTACCGCCGTTGGGCAGGGACAGCCAATTCATCGGAAACAATATAGCAATCAGCCCCAGCATTTT
CASTAVGQGQPIHRKQYSNQPQHF
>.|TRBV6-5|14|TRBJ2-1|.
TGTGCCAGCAGCCTCTTGGGCAGGTTGAATGAGCAGTTCTTC
CASSLLGRLNEQFF
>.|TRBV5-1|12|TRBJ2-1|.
TGCGCCAGCAGCTTGGAGAGGGATGAGCAGTTCTTC
CASSLERDEQFF
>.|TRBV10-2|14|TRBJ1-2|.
TGCGCCAGCAGTGAGGGGGGCCTTAACTATGGCTACACCTTC
CASSEGGLNYGYTF
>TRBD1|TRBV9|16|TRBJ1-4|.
TGTGCCAGCAGCCCGTGGACAGGGTCGTTGGATGAAAAACTGTTTTTT
CASSPWTGSLDEKLFF
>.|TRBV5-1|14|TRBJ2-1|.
TGCGCCAGCAGCTCGCACAGGGTTGGCAATGAGCAGTTCTTC
CASSSHRVGNEQFF
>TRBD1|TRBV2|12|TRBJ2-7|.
TGTGCCACCCGGGACAGACTCTACGAGCAGTACTTC
CATRDRLYEQYF
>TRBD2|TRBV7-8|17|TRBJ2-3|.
TGTGCCAGCAGCCTCCGGAGTGGGGGAGGGGACACAGATACGCAGTATTTT
CASSLRSGGGDTDTQYF
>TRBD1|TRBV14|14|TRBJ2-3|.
TGTGCCAGCAGCCAGGGACAGTTTATAGATACGCAGTATTTT
CASSQGQFIDTQYF
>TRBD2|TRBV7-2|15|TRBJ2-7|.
TGTGCCAGCAGCTTACTAGCGGGAGCGCGGGACGAGCAGTACTTC
CASSLLAGARDEQYF
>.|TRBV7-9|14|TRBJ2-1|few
TGTGCCAGCAGCTTAACCAGCGGCTACAATGAGCAGTTCTTC
CASSLTSGYNEQFF
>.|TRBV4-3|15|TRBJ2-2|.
TGCGCCAGCAGCCAAGGCCAGGTTATCACCGGGGAGCTGTTTTTT
CASSQGQVITGELFF
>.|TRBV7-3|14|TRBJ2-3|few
TGTGCCAGCAGCTTAACGGCGGCCACAGATACGCAGTATTTT
CASSLTAATDTQYF
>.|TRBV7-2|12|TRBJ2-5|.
TGTGCCAGCAGCTTTTCCGGAGAAACCCAGTACTTC
CASSFSGETQYF
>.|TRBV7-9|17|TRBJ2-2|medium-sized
TGTGCCAGCAGCTTCCCCGCGGGTGCACCGAACACCGGGGAGCTGTTTTTT
CASSFPAGAPNTGELFF
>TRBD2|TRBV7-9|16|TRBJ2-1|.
TGTGCCAGCAGGGGGGTTAGCGGGAGTAGGGAGAATGAGCAGTTCTTC
CASRGVSGSRENEQFF
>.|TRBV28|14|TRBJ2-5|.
TGTGCCAGCAGTTGGGGGTCACGGGGGGAGACCCAGTACTTC
CASSWGSRGETQYF
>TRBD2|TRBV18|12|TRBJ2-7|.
TGTGCCAGCTCACTGGAGCGGGGCCGGGGGTACTTC
CASSLERGRGYF
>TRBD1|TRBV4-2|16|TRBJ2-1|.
TGTGCCAGCAGGACAACAGGGGCGGGCTCCTACAATGAGCAGTTCTTC
CASRTTGAGSYNEQFF
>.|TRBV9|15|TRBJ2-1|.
TGTGCCAGCAGCGTAGGACAGGACTCCTACAATGAGCAGTTCTTC
CASSVGQDSYNEQFF
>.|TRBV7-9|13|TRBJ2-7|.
TGTGCCAGCAGCTTGAGACAGTGGGAAGGGCAGTACTTC
CASSLRQWEGQYF
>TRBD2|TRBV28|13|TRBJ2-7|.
TGTGCCAGCAGGCCTAGCGGGGGTAACGAGCAGTACTTC
CASRPSGGNEQYF
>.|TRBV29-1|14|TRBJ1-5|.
TGCAGCGTGGGGATCGGACAGAGCAATCAGCCCCAGCATTTT
CSVGIGQSNQPQHF
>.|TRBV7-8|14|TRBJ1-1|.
TGTGCCAGCACCTTAGAGGTCCACAGGGCTGAAGCTTTCTTT
CASTLEVHRAEAFF
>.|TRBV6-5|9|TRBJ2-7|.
TGTGCCAGGACTTTTTGGTGGTACTTC
CARTFWWYF
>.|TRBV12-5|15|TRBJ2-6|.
TGTGCTAGTGGTTCCGCAGGGGCTGGGGCCAACGTCCTGACTTTC
CASGSAGAGANVLTF
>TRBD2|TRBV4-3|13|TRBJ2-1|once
TGCGCCAGCAGCCAAGAGCGGGCTAGCGGCCCGTTCTTC
CASSQERASGPFF
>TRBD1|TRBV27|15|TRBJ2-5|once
TGTGCCAGCAGTCTCCGACAGGGATACCAAGAGACCCAGTACTTC
CASSLRQGYQETQYF
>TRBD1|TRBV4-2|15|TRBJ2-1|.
TGTGCCAGCAGCCAAGAACAGGGACAGGGTTATGAGCAGTTCTTC
CASSQEQGQGYEQFF
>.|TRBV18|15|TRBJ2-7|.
TGTGCCAGCTCACCGGGTCCCAGGGCATCCTACGAGCAGTACTTC
CASSPGPRASYEQYF
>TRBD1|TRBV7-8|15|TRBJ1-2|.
TGTGCCAGCAGCCCGCGAGGGACAGAGAACTATGGCTACACCTTC
CASSPRGTENYGYTF
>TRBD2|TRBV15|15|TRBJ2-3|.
TGTGCCACCAGCAAGGGAGCGGGACCCACAGATACGCAGTATTTT
CATSKGAGPTDTQYF
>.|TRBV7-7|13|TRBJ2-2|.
TGTGCTAGCAGCTTAATAGGGGGCGGGGAGCTGTTTTTT
CASSLIGGGELFF
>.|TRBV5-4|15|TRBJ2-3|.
TGTGCCAGCACTTCAACCGCAGGGAGCACAGATACGCAGTATTTT
CASTSTAGSTDTQYF
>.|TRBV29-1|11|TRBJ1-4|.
TGCAGCGGGGGGGAGGTTGAAAAACTGTTTTTT
CSGGEVEKLFF
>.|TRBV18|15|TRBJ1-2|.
TGTGCCAGCTCTCTCGACAGAAACAGTAACTATGGCTACACCTTC
CASSLDRNSNYGYTF
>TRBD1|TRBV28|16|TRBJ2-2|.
TGTGCCAGCAGTTTTTGGCGACAGGGTCGTAGCGGGGAGCTGTTTTTT
CASSFWRQGRSGELFF
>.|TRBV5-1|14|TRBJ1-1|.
TGCGCCAGCAGCCAGGGACAACCGAACACTGAAGCTTTCTTT
CASSQGQPNTEAFF
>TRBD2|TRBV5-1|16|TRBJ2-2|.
TGCGCCAGCAGCTTGGCCCGGGGGGCGAACACCGGGGAGCTGTTTTTT
CASSLARGANTGELFF
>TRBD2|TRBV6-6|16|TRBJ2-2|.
TGTGCCAGCAGTTATGGGACTAGCGGGAACACCGGGGAGCTGTTTTTT
CASSYGTSGNTGELFF
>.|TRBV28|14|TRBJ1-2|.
TGTGCCAGCAGTCCCGGGGGGCTGTGGTATGGCTACACCTTC
CASSPGGLWYGYTF
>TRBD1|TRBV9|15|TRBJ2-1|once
TGTGCCAGCAGCGCCCAGGGGGCACCCTACAATGAGCAGTTCTTC
CASSAQGAPYNEQFF
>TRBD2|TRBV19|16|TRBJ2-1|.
TGTGCCAGTAGTTTACTAGCGGGAGGGCCCTGGAATGAGCAGTTCTTC
CASSLLAGGPWNEQFF
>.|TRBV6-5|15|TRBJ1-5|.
TGTGCCAGCAGTCACCCTAGGACACGGCGACAGCCCCAGCATTTT
CASSHPRTRRQPQHF
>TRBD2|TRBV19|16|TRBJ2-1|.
TGTGCCAGTAGTAGAGATAGCGGGAGGGTTTACAATGAGCAGTTCTTC
CASSRDSGRVYNEQFF
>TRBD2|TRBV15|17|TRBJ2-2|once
TGTGCCACCAGCAGAGGTACTAGCGGGAGGATCACCGGGGAGCTGTTTTTT
CATSRGTSGRITGELFF